The entry that follows covers one TCR beta chain sequence. This sample is part of a study of T cell responses to AZD1222 COVID-19 vaccine. TCRdb's copy holds only in-frame clones and misses some; the assay was immunoSEQ multiplex PCR. The data show under 55,000 clones, around four fifths seen once. The clonotype was recovered from an adult in good health. The sample in question was peripheral blood, obtained on day 0 of AZD1222 vaccination.

Written as DNA, the CDR3 is TGTGCCAGCAGTTTATTAAGCTACGAGCAGTACTTC. Translation: CASSLLSYEQYF. The chain employs TRBV28 and TRBJ2-7; no clear D gene. The CDR3 loop spans 12 amino acids. Germline V CDR1 and CDR2: MDHEN, SYDVKM. V lost 1 base to trimming and J lost 3 bases, with 4 bases between them. Full variable domain (outside the CDR3, taken from reference TRBV28 and TRBJ2-7): DVKVTQSSRYLVKRTGEKVFLECVQDMDHENMFWYRQDPGLGLRLIYFSYDVKMKEKGDIPEGYSVSREKKERFSLILESASTNQTSMYLCASSLLSYEQYFGPGTRLTVT.